These T cell receptor beta chains were read from a single sample in a study of shared clonotypes between healthy human individuals. Sequencing used immunoSEQ multiplex PCR; TCRdb keeps in-frame clones, though not all of them. The sample carries roughly 400,000 clones, around 96% recorded once. Sequences were obtained from memory CD8+ T cells sorted from blood. These receptors were obtained from a man younger than 45 in good health. Both conserved end residues are part of each CDR3. D genes are given only for firm matches. Clone size is stated in some rows and not others, as once, few, many or a class when expanded.

.,TRBJ1-1,.,TRBV18,TGTGCCAGCTCACTATGGACGGGAGGGGACACTGAAGCTTTCTTT,CASSLWTGGDTEAFF
.,TRBJ2-1,.,TRBV9,TGTGCCAGCAGCGTGTCTAGGGTGGGGTACAATGAGCAGTTCTTC,CASSVSRVGYNEQFF
.,TRBJ2-2,.,TRBV19,TGTGCCAGTAGTATAGTTAGGGCTAGCCTGGGAACCGGGGAGCTGTTTTTT,CASSIVRASLGTGELFF
TRBD2,TRBJ2-7,.,TRBV27,TGTGCCAGCAGTTTATCGGGACTAGCGAGCTCCTACGAGCAGTACTTC,CASSLSGLASSYEQYF
.,TRBJ1-2,few,TRBV7-9,TGTGCCAGCAGCTTAGACGGCTACACCTTC,CASSLDGYTF
.,TRBJ2-1,.,TRBV19,TGTGCCAGTACACTAGGTGGCAATGAGCAGTTCTTC,CASTLGGNEQFF
TRBD2,TRBJ2-3,.,TRBV28,TGTGCCAGCGAGCGGGGAAGCACAGATACGCAGTATTTT,CASERGSTDTQYF
.,TRBJ2-2,once,TRBV9,TGTGCCAGCAGCGGGGATATCGGGGAGCTGTTTTTT,CASSGDIGELFF
.,TRBJ2-6,.,TRBV7-2,TGTGCCAGCAGCCTCGGGATGAAGGGGTCTGGGGCCAACGTCCTGACTTTC,CASSLGMKGSGANVLTF
TRBD1,TRBJ2-4,.,TRBV6-6,TGTGCCAGCAGGAATACTCATCGGGACAGGAGGAACATTCAGTACTTC,CASRNTHRDRRNIQYF
TRBD1,TRBJ2-7,once,TRBV5-4,TGTGCCAGCAAAGATTGGGACAGCCCCGAGCAGTACTTC,CASKDWDSPEQYF
.,TRBJ1-5,.,TRBV4-2,TGTGCCAGCAGCCAAGAGGGGGGGAGCAATCAGCCCCAGCATTTT,CASSQEGGSNQPQHF
TRBD2,TRBJ2-3,.,TRBV28,TGTGCCAGCAGGAGAGCGGGAGACCACACAGATACGCAGTATTTT,CASRRAGDHTDTQYF
.,TRBJ1-4,once,TRBV6-1,TGTGCCAGCAGCGAAAACCCTGGGGAAAAACTGTTTTTT,CASSENPGEKLFF
TRBD2,TRBJ2-1,.,TRBV19,TGTGCCAGTAGTATACTAGCGGGAGTTGTTGAGCAGTTCTTC,CASSILAGVVEQFF
.,TRBJ1-6,.,TRBV6-1,TGTGCCAGCAGCGAAGTCCGGTCGGGGGGACCCTATGGCTATAATTCACCCCTCCACTTT,CASSEVRSGGPYGYNSPLHF
TRBD1,TRBJ2-2,.,TRBV5-1,TGCGCCAGCAGCACAACAGGGGCCACCGGGGAGCTGTTTTTT,CASSTTGATGELFF
TRBD1,TRBJ1-3,.,TRBV18,TGTGCCAGCTCACGGGACAGGGGGTCTGGAAACACCATATATTTT,CASSRDRGSGNTIYF
.,TRBJ2-5,.,TRBV27,TGTGCCAGCAGTATGGGGGCCTCAGAGACCCAGTACTTC,CASSMGASETQYF
.,TRBJ2-1,.,TRBV30,TGTGCCTGGAGGGACGGACCCAGAGGGGAGCAGTTCTTC,CAWRDGPRGEQFF
.,TRBJ2-1,.,TRBV18,TGTGCCAGCTCACCCACGGTGGGGTTATACAATGAGCAGTTCTTC,CASSPTVGLYNEQFF
.,TRBJ2-5,once,TRBV4-2,TGTGCCAGCAGCCAAGACGGCAGGGTGGAGACCCAGTACTTC,CASSQDGRVETQYF
TRBD2,TRBJ2-7,.,TRBV6-1,TGTGCCAGCAGTGAAGCACCGCAGGGGTCGCTTAGCGGGAAAAACCGTCGGGAGCAGTACTTC,CASSEAPQGSLSGKNRREQYF
.,TRBJ1-2,once,TRBV20-1,TGCAGTGCCGGGACATTATATGGCTACACCTTC,CSAGTLYGYTF
.,TRBJ2-7,.,TRBV11-2,TGTGCCAGCAGCTTAGATCCCCAAGGGGGCTACGAGCAGTACTTC,CASSLDPQGGYEQYF
TRBD1,TRBJ1-6,.,TRBV5-1,TGCGCCAGCAGCCGGGACAGCCAGAGCTCCTATAATTCACCCCTCCACTTT,CASSRDSQSSYNSPLHF
.,TRBJ2-4,once,TRBV27,TGTGCCAGCGGCTTAGCCAAAAACATTCAGTACTTC,CASGLAKNIQYF
TRBD2,TRBJ2-3,.,TRBV5-4,TGTGCCAGCAGCTTCAGGGTAGCGGGACCGGACACAGATACGCAGTATTTT,CASSFRVAGPDTDTQYF
TRBD2,TRBJ2-2,.,TRBV2,TGTGCCAGCAGTGGGACGGGAGGCGTCACCGGGGAGCTGTTTTTT,CASSGTGGVTGELFF
.,TRBJ1-3,few,TRBV30,TGTGCCTGGAGTGGGGGAAACACCATATATTTT,CAWSGGNTIYF
TRBD2,TRBJ2-5,.,TRBV7-2,TGTGCCAGCAGCTTAGACACTAGCGCCCAAGAGACCCAGTACTTC,CASSLDTSAQETQYF
TRBD1,TRBJ2-3,.,TRBV19,TGTGCCAGTAGTATTATGGCCCGTCGGGACAGTGTCCCAGATACGCAGTATTTT,CASSIMARRDSVPDTQYF
.,TRBJ2-7,.,TRBV18,TGTGCCAGCTCACTCAGGGCAGACGAGCAGTACTTC,CASSLRADEQYF
.,TRBJ2-3,.,TRBV28,TGTGCCAGCACCCCGGGGCAGGGTAGGGGCACAGATACGCAGTATTTT,CASTPGQGRGTDTQYF
TRBD2,TRBJ2-7,few,TRBV27,TGTGCCAGCAGGACTAGCGCCTACGAGCAGTACTTC,CASRTSAYEQYF
.,TRBJ2-3,.,TRBV5-1,TGCGCCAGCAGCTCTGGGGGTACGATCACAGATACGCAGTATTTT,CASSSGGTITDTQYF
TRBD2,TRBJ2-7,.,TRBV11-1,TGTGCCAGCAGCTTACGTCGAGCGGGAGGGCCGGCATACGAGCAGTACTTC,CASSLRRAGGPAYEQYF
TRBD1,TRBJ1-1,.,TRBV19,TGTGCCAGTAGTGCGGACAGGGGTGACACTGAAGCTTTCTTT,CASSADRGDTEAFF
.,TRBJ1-4,.,TRBV7-9,TGTGCCAGCAGCTTCGGGACAAGAGATGAAAAACTGTTTTTT,CASSFGTRDEKLFF
TRBD2,TRBJ2-7,.,TRBV6-1,TGTGCCAGCCCCGGGCCGGGAGGAAGGAACGAGCAGTACTTC,CASPGPGGRNEQYF
TRBD1,TRBJ1-2,.,TRBV27,TGTGCCAGCAGTTTAAGACCCAGGGGGTATGGCTACACCTTC,CASSLRPRGYGYTF
.,TRBJ1-4,.,TRBV5-6,TGTGCCAGCAGCTTCCCAGGGAGGGAAAAACTGTTTTTT,CASSFPGREKLFF
TRBD1,TRBJ2-7,.,TRBV28,TGTGCCAGCAGTTTTGGGGACAGGAAGGTTGGCGAGCAGTACTTC,CASSFGDRKVGEQYF
.,TRBJ1-1,.,TRBV29-1,TGCAGCGACGAGGGGAACCCGTGGAACACTGAAGCTTTCTTT,CSDEGNPWNTEAFF
.,TRBJ2-7,.,TRBV28,TGTGCCAGCAGTTCGGGACACCACTCCTACGAGCAGTACTTC,CASSSGHHSYEQYF
TRBD1,TRBJ2-7,.,TRBV28,TGTGCCAGCAGCCTCTGGACAGGGAAAACCTACGAGCAGTACTTC,CASSLWTGKTYEQYF
TRBD1,TRBJ2-3,.,TRBV10-3,TGTGCCATTTTAGGACAGGGGGCAACAGATACGCAGTATTTT,CAILGQGATDTQYF
.,TRBJ2-4,once,TRBV7-6,TGTGCCAGCAGCTTAACTAGCAGCGGTTTAGCCAAAAACATTCAGTACTTC,CASSLTSSGLAKNIQYF
.,TRBJ2-1,.,TRBV6-1,TGTGCCAGCAGTGTTGGGGGGCGCGGCAATGAGCAGTTCTTC,CASSVGGRGNEQFF
.,TRBJ1-2,.,TRBV27,TGTGCCAGCAGTTTATCGGAGAGAGGCCTCTATGGCTACACCTTC,CASSLSERGLYGYTF
.,TRBJ2-7,.,TRBV19,TGTGCCAGTAGTATCAGGGCGGTCTCCTACGAGCAGTACTTC,CASSIRAVSYEQYF